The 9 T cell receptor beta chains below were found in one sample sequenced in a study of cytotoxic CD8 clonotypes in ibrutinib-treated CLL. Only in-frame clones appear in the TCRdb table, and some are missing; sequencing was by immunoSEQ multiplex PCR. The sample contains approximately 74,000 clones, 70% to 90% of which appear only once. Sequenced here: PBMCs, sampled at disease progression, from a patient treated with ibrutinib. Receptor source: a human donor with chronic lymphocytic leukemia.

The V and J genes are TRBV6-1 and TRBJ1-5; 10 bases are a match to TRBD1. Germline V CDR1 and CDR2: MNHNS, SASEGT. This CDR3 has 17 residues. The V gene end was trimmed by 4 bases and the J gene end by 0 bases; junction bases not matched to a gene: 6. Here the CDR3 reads CASSGGQGPYSNQPQHF. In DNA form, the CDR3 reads TGTGCCAGCAGTGGGGGACAGGGGCCATATAGCAATCAGCCCCAGCATTTT.

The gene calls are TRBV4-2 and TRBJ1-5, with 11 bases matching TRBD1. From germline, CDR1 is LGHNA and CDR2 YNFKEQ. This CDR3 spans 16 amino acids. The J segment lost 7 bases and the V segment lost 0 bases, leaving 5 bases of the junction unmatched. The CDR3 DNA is TGTGCCAGCAGCCAAGAGTCGGGACAGGGGGACCAGCCCCAGCATTTT. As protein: CASSQESGQGDQPQHF.

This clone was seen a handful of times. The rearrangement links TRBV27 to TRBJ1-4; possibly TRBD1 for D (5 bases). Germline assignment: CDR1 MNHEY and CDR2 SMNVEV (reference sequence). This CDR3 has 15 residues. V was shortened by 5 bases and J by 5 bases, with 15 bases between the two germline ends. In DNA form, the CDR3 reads TGTGCCAGCAGTACCCAGGGACGAAGGAATGAAAAACTGTTTTTT. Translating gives CASSTQGRRNEKLFF.

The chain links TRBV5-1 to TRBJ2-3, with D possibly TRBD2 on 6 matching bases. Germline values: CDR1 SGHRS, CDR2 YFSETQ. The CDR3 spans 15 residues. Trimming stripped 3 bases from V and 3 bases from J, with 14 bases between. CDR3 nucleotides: TGCGCCAGCAGCTCTCCTTCCCGGGAGACAGATACGCAGTATTTT. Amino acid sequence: CASSSPSRETDTQYF.

CDR3 residues: CAISEGLGGGQETQYF. CDR3 nucleotide sequence: TGTGCCATCAGTGAGGGATTGGGAGGGGGCCAAGAGACCCAGTACTTC. The chain links TRBV10-3 to TRBJ2-5, with D perhaps matching TRBD2 (7 bases). The CDR3 has 16 amino acids. The V gene's germline CDR1 is ENHRY and CDR2 SYGVKD. Deletions cut 2 bases from V and 1 base from J, with 14 bases between.

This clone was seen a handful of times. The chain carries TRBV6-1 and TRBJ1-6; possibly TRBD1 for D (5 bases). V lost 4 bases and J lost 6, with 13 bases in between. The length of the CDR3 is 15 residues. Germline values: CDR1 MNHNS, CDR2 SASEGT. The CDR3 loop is CASSGSEGSNSPLHF. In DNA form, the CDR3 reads TGTGCCAGCAGTGGGAGTGAGGGGTCTAATTCACCCCTCCACTTT.

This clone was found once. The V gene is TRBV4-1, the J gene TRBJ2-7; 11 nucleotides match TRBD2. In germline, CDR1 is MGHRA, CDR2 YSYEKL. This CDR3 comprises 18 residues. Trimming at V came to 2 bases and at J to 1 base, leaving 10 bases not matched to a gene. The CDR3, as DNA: TGCGCCAGCAGCCAAATGGGACTAGCGGAAAAACGGTCCTACGAGCAGTACTTC. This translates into CASSQMGLAEKRSYEQYF.

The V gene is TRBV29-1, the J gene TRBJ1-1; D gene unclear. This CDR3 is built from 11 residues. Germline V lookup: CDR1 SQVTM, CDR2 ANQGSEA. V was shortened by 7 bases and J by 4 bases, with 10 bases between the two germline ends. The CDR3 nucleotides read TGCAGCGCCGAGGGAGTCACTGAAGCTTTCTTT. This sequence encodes CSAEGVTEAFF.

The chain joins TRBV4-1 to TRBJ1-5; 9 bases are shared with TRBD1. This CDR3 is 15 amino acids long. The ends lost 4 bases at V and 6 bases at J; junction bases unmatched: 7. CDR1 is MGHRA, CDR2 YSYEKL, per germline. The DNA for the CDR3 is TGCGCCAGCAGCCGCGCCACAGGGGGCAGTCAGCCCCAGCATTTT. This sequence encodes CASSRATGGSQPQHF.